This T cell receptor (beta chain) was sequenced for a study of CD8 T cells in ankylosing spondylitis. Study-wide findings and caveats: Clones linked to disease were reported to show significant enrichment in matched ankylosing spondylitis synovial fluid.

Via MiXCR, TCRdb re-called the 5' RACE reads, giving one row per CDR3 protein. The table has approximately 250,000 distinct CDR3 sequences, roughly 32% seen once. From germline, CDR1 is DFQATT and CDR2 SNEGSKA (reference sequence). Unmatched junction bases numbered 12, after V lost 5 bases and J lost 4 bases. This CDR3 region has 16 residues. This clonotype was picked up a small number of times. Its antigen is still unknown. This sequence joins TRBV20-1 and TRBJ2-1; TRBD2 aligns across 9 bases. Sequenced: blood, either unsorted or a sorted T cell fraction (not recorded which). The clonotype comes from a male donor with ankylosing spondylitis or in good health (not recorded which). The CDR3 nucleotides read TGCAGTGCTCTAGGGCCAGCGGGGGGAAAATACAATGAGCAGTTCTTC. Translating gives CSALGPAGGKYNEQFF.